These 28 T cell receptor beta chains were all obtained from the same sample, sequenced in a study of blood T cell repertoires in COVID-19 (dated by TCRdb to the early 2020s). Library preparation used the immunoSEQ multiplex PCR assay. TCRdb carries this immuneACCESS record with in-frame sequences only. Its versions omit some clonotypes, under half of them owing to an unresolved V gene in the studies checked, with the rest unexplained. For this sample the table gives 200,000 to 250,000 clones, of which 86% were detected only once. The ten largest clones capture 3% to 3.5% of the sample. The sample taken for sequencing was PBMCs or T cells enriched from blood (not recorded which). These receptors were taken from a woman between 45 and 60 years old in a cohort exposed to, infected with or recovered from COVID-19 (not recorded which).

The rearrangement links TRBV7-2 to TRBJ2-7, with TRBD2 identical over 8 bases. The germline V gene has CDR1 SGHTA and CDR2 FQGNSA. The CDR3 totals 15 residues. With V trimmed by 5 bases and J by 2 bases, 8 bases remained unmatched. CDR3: CASSATSGPTYEQYF. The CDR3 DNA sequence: TGTGCCAGCAGCGCCACTAGCGGACCTACCTACGAGCAGTACTTC.

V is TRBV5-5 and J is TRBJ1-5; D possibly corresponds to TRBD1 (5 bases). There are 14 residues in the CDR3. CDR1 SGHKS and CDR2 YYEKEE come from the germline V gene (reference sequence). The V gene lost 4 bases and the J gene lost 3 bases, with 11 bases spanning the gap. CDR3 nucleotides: TGTGCCAGCAGCCCAGACAGATACAATCAGCCCCAGCATTTT. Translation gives CASSPDRYNQPQHF.

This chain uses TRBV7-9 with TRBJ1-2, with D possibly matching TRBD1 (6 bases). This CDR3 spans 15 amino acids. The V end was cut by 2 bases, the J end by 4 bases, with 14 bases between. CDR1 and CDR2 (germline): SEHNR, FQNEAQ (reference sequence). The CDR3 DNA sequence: TGTGCCAGCAGCTTACGTAACAGGGCAGCCTATGGCTACACCTTC. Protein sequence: CASSLRNRAAYGYTF. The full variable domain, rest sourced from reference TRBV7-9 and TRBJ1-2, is DTGVSQNPRHKITKRGQNVTFRCDPISEHNRLYWYRQTLGQGPEFLTYFQNEAQLEKSRLLSDRFSAERPKGSFSTLEIQRTEQGDSAMYLCASSLRNRAAYGYTFGSGTRLTVV.

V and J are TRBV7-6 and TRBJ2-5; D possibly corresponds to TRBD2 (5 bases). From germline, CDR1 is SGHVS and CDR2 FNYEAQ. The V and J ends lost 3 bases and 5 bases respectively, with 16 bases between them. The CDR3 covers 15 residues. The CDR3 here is CASSFQLLVGETQYF. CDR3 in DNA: TGTGCCAGCAGCTTTCAGTTACTAGTCGGCGAGACCCAGTACTTC.

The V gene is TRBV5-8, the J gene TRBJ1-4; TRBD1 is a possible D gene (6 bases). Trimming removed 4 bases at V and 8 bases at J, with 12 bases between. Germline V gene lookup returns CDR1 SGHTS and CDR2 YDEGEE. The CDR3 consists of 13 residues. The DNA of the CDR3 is TGTGCCAGCAGCACACCAGGGGAAGAAAAACTGTTTTTT. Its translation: CASSTPGEEKLFF.

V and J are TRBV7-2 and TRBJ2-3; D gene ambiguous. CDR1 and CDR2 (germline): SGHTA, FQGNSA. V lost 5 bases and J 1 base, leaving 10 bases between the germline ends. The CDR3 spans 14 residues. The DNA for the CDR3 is TGTGCCAGCAGCCAAAGTAGTGGCACAGATACGCAGTATTTT. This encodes CASSQSSGTDTQYF.

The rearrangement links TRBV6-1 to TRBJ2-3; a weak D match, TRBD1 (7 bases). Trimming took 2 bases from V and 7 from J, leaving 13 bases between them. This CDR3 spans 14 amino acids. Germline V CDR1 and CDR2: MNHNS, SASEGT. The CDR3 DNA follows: TGTGCCAGCAGTGAATCAGGGGGGTGGAATACGCAGTATTTT. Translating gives CASSESGGWNTQYF.

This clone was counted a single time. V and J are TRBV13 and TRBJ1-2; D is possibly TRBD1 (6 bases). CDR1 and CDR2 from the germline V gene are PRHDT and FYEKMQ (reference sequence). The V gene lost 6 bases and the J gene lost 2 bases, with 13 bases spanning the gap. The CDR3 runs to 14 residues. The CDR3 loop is CASSFQGSNYGYTF. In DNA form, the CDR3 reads TGTGCCAGCAGTTTTCAGGGGTCCAACTATGGCTACACCTTC.

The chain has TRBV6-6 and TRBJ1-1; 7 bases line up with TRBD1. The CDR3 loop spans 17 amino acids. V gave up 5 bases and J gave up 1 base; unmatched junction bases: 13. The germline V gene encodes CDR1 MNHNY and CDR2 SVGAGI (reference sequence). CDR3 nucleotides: TGTGCCAGCAGTCCTAAACTTGGACAGGACGGGAACACTGAAGCTTTCTTT. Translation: CASSPKLGQDGNTEAFF.

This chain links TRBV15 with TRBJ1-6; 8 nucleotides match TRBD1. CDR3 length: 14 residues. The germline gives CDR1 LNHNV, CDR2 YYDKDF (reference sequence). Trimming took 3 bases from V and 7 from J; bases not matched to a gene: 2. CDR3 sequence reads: CATSRDRVNSPLHF. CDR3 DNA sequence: TGTGCCACCAGCAGGGACAGGGTGAATTCACCCCTCCACTTT.

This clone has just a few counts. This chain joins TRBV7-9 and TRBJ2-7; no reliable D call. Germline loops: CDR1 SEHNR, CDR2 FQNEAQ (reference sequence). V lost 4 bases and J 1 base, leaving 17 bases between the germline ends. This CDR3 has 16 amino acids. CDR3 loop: CASSSGRLATSYEQYF. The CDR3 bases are TGTGCCAGCAGCTCTGGTCGGTTGGCGACATCCTACGAGCAGTACTTC.

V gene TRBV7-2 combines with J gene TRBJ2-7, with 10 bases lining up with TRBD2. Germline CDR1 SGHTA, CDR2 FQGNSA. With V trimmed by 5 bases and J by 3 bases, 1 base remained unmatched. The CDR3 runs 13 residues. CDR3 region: CASSASGGYEQYF. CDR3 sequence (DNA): TGTGCCAGCAGCGCTAGCGGGGGCTACGAGCAGTACTTC. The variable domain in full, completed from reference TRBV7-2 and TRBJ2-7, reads GAGVSQSPSNKVTEKGKDVELRCDPISGHTALYWYRQSLGQGLEFLIYFQGNSAPDKSGLPSDRFSAERTGGSVSTLTIQRTQQEDSAVYLCASSASGGYEQYFGPGTRLTVT.

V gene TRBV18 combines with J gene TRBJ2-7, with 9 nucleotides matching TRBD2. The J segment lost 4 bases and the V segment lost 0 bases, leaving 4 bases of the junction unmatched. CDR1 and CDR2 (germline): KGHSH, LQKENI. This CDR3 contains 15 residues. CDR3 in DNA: TGTGCCAGCTCACCACCGGGCGGGGGGGTATACGAGCAGTACTTC. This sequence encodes CASSPPGGGVYEQYF.

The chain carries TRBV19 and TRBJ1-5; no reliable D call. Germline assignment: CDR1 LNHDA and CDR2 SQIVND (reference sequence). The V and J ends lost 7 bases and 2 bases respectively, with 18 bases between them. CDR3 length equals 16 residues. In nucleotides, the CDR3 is TGTGCCAGTATCCGAGAGGCGCTAGTTGGCAATCAGCCCCAGCATTTT. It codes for CASIREALVGNQPQHF.

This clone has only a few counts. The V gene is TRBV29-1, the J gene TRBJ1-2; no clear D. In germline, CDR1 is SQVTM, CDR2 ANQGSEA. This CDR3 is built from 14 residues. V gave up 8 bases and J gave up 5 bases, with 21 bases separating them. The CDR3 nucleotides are TGCAGCCCCAAGGTCGCCGGACTTCAATATGGCTACACCTTC. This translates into CSPKVAGLQYGYTF.

CDR3 DNA: TGTGCCAGTAGTATCGTAGCGGGGTTTACCGGGGAGCTGTTTTTT. Its protein product is CASSIVAGFTGELFF. V is TRBV19 and J is TRBJ2-2; TRBD2 agrees at 8 bases. The V gene's germline CDR1 is LNHDA and CDR2 SQIVND (reference sequence). There are 15 residues in the CDR3. Trimming cost V 3 bases and J 5 bases; bases outside gene matches: 5.

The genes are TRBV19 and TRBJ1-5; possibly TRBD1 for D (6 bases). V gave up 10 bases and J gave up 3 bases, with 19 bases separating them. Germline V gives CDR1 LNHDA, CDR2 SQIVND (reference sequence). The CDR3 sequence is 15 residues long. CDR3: CATDALGGDNQPQHF. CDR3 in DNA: TGTGCCACTGACGCGTTAGGGGGAGACAATCAGCCCCAGCATTTT.

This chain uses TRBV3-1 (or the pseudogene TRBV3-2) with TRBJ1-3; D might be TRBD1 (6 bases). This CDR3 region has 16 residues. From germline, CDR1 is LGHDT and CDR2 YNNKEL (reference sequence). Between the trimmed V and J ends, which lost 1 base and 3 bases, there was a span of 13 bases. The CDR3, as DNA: TGTGCCAGCAGCCAAGGTCAGGGGCTAGGTGGAAACACCATATATTTT. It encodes CASSQGQGLGGNTIYF.

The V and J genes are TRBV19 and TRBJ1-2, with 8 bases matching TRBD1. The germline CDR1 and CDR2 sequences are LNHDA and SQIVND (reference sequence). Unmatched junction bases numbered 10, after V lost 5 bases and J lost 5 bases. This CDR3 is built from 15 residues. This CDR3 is CASSQTPGQVYGYTF. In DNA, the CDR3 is TGTGCCAGTAGTCAAACCCCGGGACAGGTGTATGGCTACACCTTC.

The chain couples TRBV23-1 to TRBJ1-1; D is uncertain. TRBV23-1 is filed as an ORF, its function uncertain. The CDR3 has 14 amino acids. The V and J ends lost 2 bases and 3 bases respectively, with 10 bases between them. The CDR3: CASSQTGEDTEAFF. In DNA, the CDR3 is TGCGCCAGCAGTCAAACCGGGGAGGACACTGAAGCTTTCTTT.

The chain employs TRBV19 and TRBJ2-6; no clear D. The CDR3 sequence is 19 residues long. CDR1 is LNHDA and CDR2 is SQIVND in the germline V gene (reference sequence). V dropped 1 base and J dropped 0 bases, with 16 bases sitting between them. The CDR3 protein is CASSIAAGTASSGANVLTF. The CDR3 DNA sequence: TGTGCCAGTAGTATAGCCGCCGGTACAGCCAGCTCTGGGGCCAACGTCCTGACTTTC.

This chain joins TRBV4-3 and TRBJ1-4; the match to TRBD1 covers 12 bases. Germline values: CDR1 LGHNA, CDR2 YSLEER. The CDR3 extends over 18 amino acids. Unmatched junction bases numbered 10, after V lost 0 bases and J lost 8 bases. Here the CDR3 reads CASSQDLPRDRGREKLFF. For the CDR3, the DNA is TGCGCCAGCAGCCAAGATCTTCCCCGGGACAGGGGGCGCGAAAAACTGTTTTTT.

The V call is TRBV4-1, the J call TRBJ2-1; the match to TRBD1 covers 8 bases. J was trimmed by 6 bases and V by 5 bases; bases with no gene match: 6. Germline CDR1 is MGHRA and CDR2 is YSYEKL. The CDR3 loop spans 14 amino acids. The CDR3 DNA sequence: TGCGCCAGCAGCAACAGGGGGGCCTCCAATGAGCAGTTCTTC. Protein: CASSNRGASNEQFF.

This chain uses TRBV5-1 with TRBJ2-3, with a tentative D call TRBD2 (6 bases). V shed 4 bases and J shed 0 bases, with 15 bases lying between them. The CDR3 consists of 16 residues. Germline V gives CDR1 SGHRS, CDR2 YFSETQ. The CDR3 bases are TGCGCCAGCAGCAGTAGTGCGGGGTTTAGCACAGATACGCAGTATTTT. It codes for CASSSSAGFSTDTQYF.

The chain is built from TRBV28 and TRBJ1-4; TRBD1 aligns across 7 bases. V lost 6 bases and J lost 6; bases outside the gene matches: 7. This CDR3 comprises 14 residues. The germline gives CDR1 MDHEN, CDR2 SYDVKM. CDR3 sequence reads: CASSLTGADEKLFF. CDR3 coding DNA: TGTGCCAGCAGCCTCACAGGGGCGGATGAAAAACTGTTTTTT. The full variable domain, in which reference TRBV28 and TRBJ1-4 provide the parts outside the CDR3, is DVKVTQSSRYLVKRTGEKVFLECVQDMDHENMFWYRQDPGLGLRLIYFSYDVKMKEKGDIPEGYSVSREKKERFSLILESASTNQTSMYLCASSLTGADEKLFFGSGTQLSVL.

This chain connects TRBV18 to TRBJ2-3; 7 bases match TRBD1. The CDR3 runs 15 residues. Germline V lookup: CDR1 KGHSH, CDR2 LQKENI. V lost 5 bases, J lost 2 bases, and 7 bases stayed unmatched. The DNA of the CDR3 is TGTGCCAGCTCAACTCGACAGGGTTCCACAGATACGCAGTATTTT. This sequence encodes CASSTRQGSTDTQYF.

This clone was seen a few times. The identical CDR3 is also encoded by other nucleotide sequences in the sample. CDR3 region: CASSIDRGAEAFF. The CDR3 coding sequence is TGTGCCAGTAGTATTGACAGGGGAGCTGAAGCTTTCTTT. The chain is built from TRBV19 and TRBJ1-1; 8 nucleotides agree with TRBD1. The CDR3 runs to 13 residues. Germline V gives CDR1 LNHDA, CDR2 SQIVND (reference sequence). V lost 3 bases to trimming and J lost 6 bases; unmatched junction nucleotides: 3.

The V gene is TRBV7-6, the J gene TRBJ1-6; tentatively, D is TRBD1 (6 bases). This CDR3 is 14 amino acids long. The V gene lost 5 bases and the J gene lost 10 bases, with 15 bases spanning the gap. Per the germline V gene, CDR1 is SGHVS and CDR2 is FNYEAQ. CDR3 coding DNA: TGTGCCAGCAGCCCTCGGGGGGGCGGCTCACCCCTCCACTTT. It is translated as CASSPRGGGSPLHF.